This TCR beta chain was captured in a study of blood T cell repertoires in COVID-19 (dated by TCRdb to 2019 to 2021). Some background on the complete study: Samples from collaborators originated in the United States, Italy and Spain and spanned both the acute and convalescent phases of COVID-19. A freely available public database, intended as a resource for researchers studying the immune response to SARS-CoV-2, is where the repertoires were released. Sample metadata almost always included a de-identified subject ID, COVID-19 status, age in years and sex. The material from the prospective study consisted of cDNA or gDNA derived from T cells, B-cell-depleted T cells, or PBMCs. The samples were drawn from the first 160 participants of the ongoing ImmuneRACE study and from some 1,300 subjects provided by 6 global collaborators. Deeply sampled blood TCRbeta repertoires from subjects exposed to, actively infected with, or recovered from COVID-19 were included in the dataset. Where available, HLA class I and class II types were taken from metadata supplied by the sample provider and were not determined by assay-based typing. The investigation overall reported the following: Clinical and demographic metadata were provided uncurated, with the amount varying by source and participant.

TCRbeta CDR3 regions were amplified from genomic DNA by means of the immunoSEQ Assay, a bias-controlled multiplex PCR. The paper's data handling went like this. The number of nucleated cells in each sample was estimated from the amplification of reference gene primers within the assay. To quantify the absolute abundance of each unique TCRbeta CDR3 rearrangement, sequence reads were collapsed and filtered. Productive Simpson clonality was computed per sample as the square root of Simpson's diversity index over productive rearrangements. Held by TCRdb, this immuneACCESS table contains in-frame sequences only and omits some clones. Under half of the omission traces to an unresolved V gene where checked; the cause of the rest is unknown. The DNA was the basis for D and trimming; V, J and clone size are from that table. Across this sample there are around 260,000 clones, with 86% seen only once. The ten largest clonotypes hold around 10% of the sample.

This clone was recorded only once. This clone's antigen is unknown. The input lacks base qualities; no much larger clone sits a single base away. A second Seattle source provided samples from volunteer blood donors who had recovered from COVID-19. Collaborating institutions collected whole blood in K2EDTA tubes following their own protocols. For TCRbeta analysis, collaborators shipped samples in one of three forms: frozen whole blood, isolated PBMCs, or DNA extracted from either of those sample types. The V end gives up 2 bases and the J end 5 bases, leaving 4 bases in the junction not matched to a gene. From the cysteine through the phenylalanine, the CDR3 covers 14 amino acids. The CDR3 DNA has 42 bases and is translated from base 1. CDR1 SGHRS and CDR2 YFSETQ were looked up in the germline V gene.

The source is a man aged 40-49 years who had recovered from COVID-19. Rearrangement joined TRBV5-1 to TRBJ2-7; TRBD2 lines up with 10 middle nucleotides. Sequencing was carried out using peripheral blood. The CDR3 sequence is CASSFTAGGDEQYF. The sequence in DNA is TGCGCCAGCAGCTTCACAGCGGGAGGGGACGAGCAGTACTTC.